This is a list of T cell receptor beta chains from one sample in a study of T cell responses to AZD1222 COVID-19 vaccine. Sequencing used immunoSEQ multiplex PCR; TCRdb keeps in-frame clones, though not all of them. Found here are 95,000 to 150,000 clones, around 91% of them singletons; the top ten hold around 3.3%. The sample here was peripheral blood, taken on day 0 of AZD1222 vaccination. The source is an adult in good health. Each CDR3 is given with its conserved first and last residue. The D gene is left open where the match is weak. Clone size is stated in some rows and not others, as once, few, many or a class when expanded.

CASSPTSGIGYTF,TGTGCCAGCAGCCCAACCTCAGGGATCGGCTACACCTTC,TRBV7-2,NA,TRBJ1-2,NA
CASSLKRGQGSEAFF,TGCGCCAGCAGCTTAAAAAGAGGGCAGGGATCAGAAGCTTTCTTT,TRBV4-3,NA,TRBJ1-1,NA
CASSDPSEKTGETQYF,TGTGCCAGCAGCGATCCCAGTGAGAAAACGGGAGAGACCCAGTACTTC,TRBV2,NA,TRBJ2-5,NA
CAWSGSTKKLFF,TGTGCCTGGAGCGGGTCGACAAAGAAACTGTTTTTT,TRBV30,NA,TRBJ1-4,NA
CASSPFLGREQYF,TGTGCCAGCAGTCCCTTTTTAGGGCGCGAGCAGTACTTC,TRBV6-2/TRBV6-3,NA,TRBJ2-7,NA
CASSTRAGTEAFF,TGTGCCAGCAGTACCCGGGCGGGTACTGAAGCTTTCTTT,TRBV6-5,NA,TRBJ1-1,NA
CASSPGAGAYEQYF,TGTGCCAGCAGTCCCGGTGCGGGGGCCTACGAGCAGTACTTC,TRBV25-1,TRBD2,TRBJ2-7,once
CASSAPGQGIWPFDTTTYEQYF,TGTGCCAGCTCAGCCCCGGGACAGGGGATTTGGCCTTTTGATACTACCACCTACGAGCAGTACTTC,TRBV18,TRBD1,TRBJ2-7,few
CATRTGENSPLHF,TGTGCCACTAGGACAGGGGAAAATTCACCCCTCCACTTT,TRBV19,TRBD1,TRBJ1-6,NA
CASSYAPTGVAYEQYF,TGTGCCAGCAGTTACGCCCCGACAGGGGTGGCCTACGAGCAGTACTTC,TRBV6-5,TRBD1,TRBJ2-7,NA
CASSPLGAERGTEAFF,TGCGCCAGCAGCCCACTGGGGGCAGAACGTGGCACTGAAGCTTTCTTT,TRBV5-1,NA,TRBJ1-1,NA
CASTLNGAESGNTIYF,TGCGCCAGCACTTTGAACGGGGCCGAATCTGGAAACACCATATATTTT,TRBV5-1,NA,TRBJ1-3,NA
CASSSVPGQGRDGYTF,TGTGCCAGCAGCTCGGTACCGGGACAGGGGAGGGATGGCTACACCTTC,TRBV7-9,TRBD1,TRBJ1-2,NA
CASSVVGQGGNEQFF,TGTGCCAGCAGCGTAGTGGGACAGGGTGGGAATGAGCAGTTCTTC,TRBV9,TRBD1,TRBJ2-1,NA
CASSYESRTYEQYF,TGTGCCAGCAGTTACGAGTCGAGAACCTACGAGCAGTACTTC,TRBV6-6,NA,TRBJ2-7,NA
CASSFSAGGAYEQYF,TGTGCCAGCAGCTTCTCGGCAGGGGGTGCCTACGAGCAGTACTTC,TRBV7-6,TRBD1,TRBJ2-7,NA
CATSRGDKAYEQYF,TGTGCCACCAGCAGAGGGGACAAAGCCTACGAGCAGTACTTC,TRBV15,NA,TRBJ2-7,NA
CASSLGIGGPNSPLHF,TGTGCCAGCAGCTTAGGGATAGGAGGTCCTAATTCACCCCTCCACTTT,TRBV7-8,NA,TRBJ1-6,NA
CASSVGGGIGSGDYGYTF,TGTGCCAGCAGCGTAGGGGGAGGGATCGGTTCGGGGGACTATGGCTACACCTTC,TRBV9,NA,TRBJ1-2,few
CSASSSGVSYNEQFF,TGCAGTGCTAGTTCCAGCGGGGTCTCCTACAATGAGCAGTTCTTC,TRBV20-1,TRBD2,TRBJ2-1,NA
CASSYLGSGAGRYGYTF,TGTGCCAGCAGTTACTTGGGCTCTGGGGCCGGCCGCTATGGCTACACCTTC,TRBV6-2/TRBV6-3,NA,TRBJ1-2,NA
CASSPPRGQGNTIYF,TGTGCCAGCAGCCCTCCTCGGGGGCAAGGAAACACCATATATTTT,TRBV28,NA,TRBJ1-3,NA
CASSYSSLGYGYTF,TGTGCCAGCAGTTACTCGTCGCTCGGGTATGGCTACACCTTC,TRBV6-2/TRBV6-3,NA,TRBJ1-2,NA
CASSPQGTAGELFF,TGTGCCAGCAGTCCACAGGGGACGGCCGGGGAGCTGTTTTTT,TRBV28,TRBD1,TRBJ2-2,NA
CASSLSGTGRIGELFF,TGTGCCAGCAGTTTAAGCGGGACAGGTCGGATAGGGGAGCTGTTTTTT,TRBV28,NA,TRBJ2-2,NA
CSVGQGVYQPQHF,TGCAGCGTTGGACAGGGGGTTTATCAGCCCCAGCATTTT,TRBV29-1,TRBD1,TRBJ1-5,NA
CASSPYGTSGTGGKETQYF,TGCGCCAGCAGCCCTTACGGGACTAGCGGGACAGGGGGTAAAGAGACCCAGTACTTC,TRBV4-3,TRBD2,TRBJ2-5,NA
CASSSRGAISYEQYF,TGTGCCAGCAGTTCAAGAGGGGCCATCTCCTACGAGCAGTACTTC,TRBV27,NA,TRBJ2-7,NA
CARSLVAGELFF,TGTGCCAGAAGCTTAGTGGCCGGGGAGCTGTTTTTT,TRBV5-3,NA,TRBJ2-2,NA
CASRRQGGRAEKLFF,TGTGCCAGCAGGCGCCAGGGGGGCCGGGCGGAAAAACTGTTTTTT,TRBV6-5,TRBD1,TRBJ1-4,few
CASSRTGRNQPQHF,TGTGCCAGCAGTAGGACAGGGAGAAATCAGCCCCAGCATTTT,TRBV6-5,TRBD1,TRBJ1-5,NA
CASSLSTEGYTF,TGTGCCAGCAGCCTCTCTACGGAGGGCTACACCTTC,TRBV7-9,NA,TRBJ1-2,NA
CASSSRQVLAKNIQYF,TGTGCCAGCAGTTCCCGACAGGTTTTAGCCAAAAACATTCAGTACTTC,TRBV27,NA,TRBJ2-4,NA
CASSSGNEQFF,TGTGCCAGCAGTTCGGGGAATGAGCAGTTCTTC,TRBV12-3/TRBV12-4,NA,TRBJ2-1,few
CASSPRADQETQYF,TGTGCCAGCTCACCACGGGCAGATCAAGAGACCCAGTACTTC,TRBV18,NA,TRBJ2-5,NA
CASSSGGPQHF,TGTGCCAGCAGTTCCGGCGGACCCCAGCATTTT,TRBV12-3/TRBV12-4,NA,TRBJ1-5,NA
CASSLGTRSYEQYF,TGTGCCAGCAGCTTGGGCACTCGCTCCTACGAGCAGTACTTC,TRBV5-4,NA,TRBJ2-7,NA
CASSQPGPGGYTF,TGTGCCAGCAGCCAACCGGGGCCAGGCGGCTACACCTTC,TRBV3-1/TRBV3-2,NA,TRBJ1-2,NA
CASRGTGMNSPLHF,TGTGCCAGCAGGGGGACGGGGATGAATTCACCCCTCCACTTT,TRBV27,NA,TRBJ1-6,NA
CATSDLKPLQIREQYF,TGTGCCACCAGTGATTTAAAACCGCTCCAGATAAGGGAGCAGTACTTC,TRBV24-1,NA,TRBJ2-7,once
CASSRAGRMDTEAFF,TGTGCCAGCAGCCGGGCAGGGAGGATGGACACTGAAGCTTTCTTT,TRBV3-1/TRBV3-2,NA,TRBJ1-1,NA